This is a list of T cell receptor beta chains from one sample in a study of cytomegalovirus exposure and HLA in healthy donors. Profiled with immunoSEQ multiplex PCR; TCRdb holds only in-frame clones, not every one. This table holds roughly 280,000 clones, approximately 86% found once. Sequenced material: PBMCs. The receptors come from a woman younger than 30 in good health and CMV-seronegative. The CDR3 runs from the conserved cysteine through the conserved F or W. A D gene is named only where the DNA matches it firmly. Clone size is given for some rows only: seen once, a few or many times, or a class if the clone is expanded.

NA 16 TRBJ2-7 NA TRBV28 TGTGCCAGCAGTCTGGACAAGGCCTTTTTAACCTACGAGCAGTACTTC CASSLDKAFLTYEQYF
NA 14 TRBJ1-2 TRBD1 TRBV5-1 TGCGCCAGCAGCTTAGGTACAGGGGACCCTGGCTACACCTTC CASSLGTGDPGYTF
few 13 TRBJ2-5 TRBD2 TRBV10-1 TGCGCCAGCAGTGGGGAAGCGGGGCAGACCCAGTACTTC CASSGEAGQTQYF
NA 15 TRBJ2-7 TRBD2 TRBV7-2 TGTGCCAGCAGCTTCCCGGGACTAGGGGACTACGAGCAGTACTTC CASSFPGLGDYEQYF
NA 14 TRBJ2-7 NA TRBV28 TGTGCCAGCAGTCCAGGACAGCGATCCTACGAGCAGTACTTC CASSPGQRSYEQYF
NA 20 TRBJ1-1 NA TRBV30 TGTGCCTGGAGTGTACCTGCGTCTCGATTTTCCCAATCTGTGAACACTGAAGCTTTCTTT CAWSVPASRFSQSVNTEAFF
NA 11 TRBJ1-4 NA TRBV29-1 TGCAGCGTTGAACGGGACAACGAACTGTTTTTT CSVERDNELFF
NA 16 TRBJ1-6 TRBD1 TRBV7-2 TGTGCCAGCAGCCCCCCCGGACAGGTCTATAATTCACCCCTCCACTTT CASSPPGQVYNSPLHF
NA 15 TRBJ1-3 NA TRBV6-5 TGTGCCAGCAGCTCGACAGGCTTCTCTGGAAACACCATATATTTT CASSSTGFSGNTIYF
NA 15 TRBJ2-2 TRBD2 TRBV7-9 TGTGCCAGCAGCTCCTTAGCGGGAGCCACCGGGGAGCTGTTTTTT CASSSLAGATGELFF
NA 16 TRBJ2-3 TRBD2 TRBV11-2 TGTGCCAGCAGCTCCCTAGCGGGGGCCAACACAGATACGCAGTATTTT CASSSLAGANTDTQYF
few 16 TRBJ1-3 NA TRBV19 TGTGCCAGTAGTATGGACAGTTCCGTCTCTGGAAACACCATATATTTT CASSMDSSVSGNTIYF
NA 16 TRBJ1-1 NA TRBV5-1 TGCGCCAGCAGCTTGGAGACGGGGTTCGGGAGCACTGAAGCTTTCTTT CASSLETGFGSTEAFF
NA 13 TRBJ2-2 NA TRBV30 TGTGCCTGGAGTGTACGGGGTACCGGGGAGCTGTTTTTT CAWSVRGTGELFF
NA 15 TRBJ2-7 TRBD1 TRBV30 TGTGCCTGGAGTGTAGGGACAGGGCCATCCTACGAGCAGTACTTC CAWSVGTGPSYEQYF
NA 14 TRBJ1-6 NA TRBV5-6 TGTGCCAGCAGGATTGACAGCAGCAATTCACCCCTCCACTTT CASRIDSSNSPLHF
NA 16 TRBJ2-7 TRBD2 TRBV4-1 TGCGCCAGCAGCCAGGGCCGACTAGCCCCCACGAGGGAGCAGTACTTC CASSQGRLAPTREQYF
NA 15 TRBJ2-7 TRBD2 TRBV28 TGTGCCAGCAGTCCCGGGACTAGCGGGACCTACGAGCAGTACTTC CASSPGTSGTYEQYF
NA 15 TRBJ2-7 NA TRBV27 TGTGCCAGCAGTTTATCGAAAACTAGGCTCGGCGAGCAGTACTTC CASSLSKTRLGEQYF
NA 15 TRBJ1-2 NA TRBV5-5 TGTGCCAGCAGCTTTTTAATGACTGTTAACTATGGCTACACCTTC CASSFLMTVNYGYTF
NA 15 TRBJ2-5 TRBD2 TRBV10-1 TGCGCCAGCAGTCCCCTAGCGGGAGATACAAAGACCCAGTACTTC CASSPLAGDTKTQYF
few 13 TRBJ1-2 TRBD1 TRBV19 TGTGCCAGTAGTATTTGGACAGGGTTAGGCTACACCTTC CASSIWTGLGYTF